This T cell receptor beta chain was sequenced during a study of cytomegalovirus exposure and HLA in healthy donors. Overall study: Earlier results showed almost 120 million unique TCR beta sequences derived from approximately 180 million T cells. Notes on the study in general: Altogether, 150 to 200 TCR beta chains were recorded as cytomegalovirus-associated. Productive rates of about 87% or about 30% were seen for most TCR beta V segments in an earlier analysis.

Concerning this clone: The antigen is not known.

Trimming took 1 base from V and 2 from J, leaving 12 bases between them. Germline V gives CDR1 MDHEN, CDR2 SYDVKM. This CDR3 has 16 amino acids. The primer mix had 60 Vbeta and 13 Jbeta primers. Clones were sequenced by immunoSEQ multiplex PCR, and TCRdb holds only the in-frame ones, with some missing. This repertoire includes about 130,000 clones. The chain joins TRBV28 to TRBJ1-5; D gene ambiguous. This clonotype originated in a man aged 35 to 55 in good health and CMV-seronegative. Sequencing was carried out using PBMCs. The CDR3 nucleotides read TGTGCCAGCAGTTTATTTGTGGGTCAGGGCAATCAGCCCCAGCATTTT. Translation gives CASSLFVGQGNQPQHF.